This T cell receptor (beta chain) was sequenced in a study of regulatory and conventional T cells in RAG deficiency. Study results and limitations: In Omenn syndrome, Treg and Tconv repertoires overlapped >75%. Control T-cell subsets had markedly higher Shannon entropy and lower Simpson indices than RAG-deficient patients. Omenn syndrome and CID/AS patients had approximately 100-fold fewer unique Treg TCR beta sequences, versus 9.5 to 10-fold elsewhere.

Of note for this clone: Its target is not known.

The sorted conventional CD4+ T cells were CD25-low and CD127-high, with genomic DNA sequenced. V shed 0 bases and J shed 8 bases, with 15 bases lying between them. The V gene's germline CDR1 is SGHRS and CDR2 YFSETQ. This CDR3 comprises 14 residues. Sequencing was performed with immunoSEQ multiplex PCR; in TCRdb, only in-frame clones are kept and a portion is missing. The table records under 45,000 clones, about 76% of them present only once. These data also formed part of another study, on regulatory T cells. This second report adds: Amplification used 52 TRBV primers and 13 TRBJ primers. Regulatory T cells showed the strongest V-J pair restriction and V/J gene skewing among patient repertoires.

Material for sequencing was CD4+ effector T cells sorted from blood. The rearrangement links TRBV5-1 to TRBJ2-7; possibly TRBD1 or TRBD2 for D (5 bases each). The TCR originated in a human donor in good health. The CDR3 here is CASSLEFRDAQQYF. The CDR3 DNA sequence: TGCGCCAGCAGCTTGGAGTTCCGGGACGCCCAGCAGTACTTC.